These 14 T cell receptor beta chains were all obtained from the same sample, sequenced in a study of cytomegalovirus exposure and HLA in healthy donors. It was with 60 Vbeta and 13 Jbeta primers that the PCR ran. Sequenced by immunoSEQ multiplex PCR; TCRdb stores in-frame clones only, minus some. The sample has under 200,000 clones, more than 65% seen once; the top ten hold 1.5% to 2%. The sequenced sample was PBMCs. The receptors shown here come from a woman in her twenties or thirties in good health and CMV-seronegative.

This clone was counted only a few times. CDR3 in amino acids: CAWSTGQGIAKNIQYF. The CDR3 DNA follows: TGTGCCTGGAGTACGGGACAGGGCATAGCCAAAAACATTCAGTACTTC. The rearrangement joins TRBV30 to TRBJ2-4; 9 positions match TRBD1. V was clipped by 2 bases and J by 0 bases; unmatched bases: 5. The germline CDR1 and CDR2 sequences are GTSNPN and SVGIG (reference sequence). This CDR3 comprises 16 residues.

The CDR3 here is CASSSSGLHPSTDTQYF. The DNA of the CDR3 is TGTGCCAGCAGCTCTAGCGGCCTACATCCTAGCACAGATACGCAGTATTTT. The rearrangement uses TRBV5-6 and TRBJ2-3, with 7 bases lining up with TRBD2. V shed 3 bases and J 0 bases; nucleotides not matched to a gene: 10. Germline loops: CDR1 SGHDT, CDR2 YYEEEE. This CDR3 is 17 amino acids long.

This chain connects TRBV7-9 to TRBJ1-5; D might be TRBD1 (6 bases). The CDR3 spans 16 residues. Germline-derived CDR1 and CDR2 are SEHNR and FQNEAQ (reference sequence). Trimming pared 3 bases from V and 4 bases from J, leaving 16 bases between. The CDR3: CASSLTPGDLNQPQHF. DNA of the CDR3: TGTGCCAGCAGCTTGACCCCAGGGGATCTGAATCAGCCCCAGCATTTT.

This rearrangement joins TRBV19 to TRBJ2-2; no clear D gene. Trimming took 0 bases from V and 4 from J, leaving 6 bases between them. CDR1 and CDR2 from the germline V gene are LNHDA and SQIVND (reference sequence). The CDR3 runs 14 residues. Here the CDR3 DNA reads TGTGCCAGTAGTATAGACCCGAGCACCGGGGAGCTGTTTTTT. This encodes CASSIDPSTGELFF.

The chain has TRBV9 and TRBJ2-3; D may be TRBD1 (6 bases). Germline V lookup: CDR1 SGDLS, CDR2 YYNGEE. The length of the CDR3 is 16 residues. Between the trimmed V and J ends, which lost 2 bases and 2 bases, there was a span of 15 bases. The CDR3 nucleotides read TGTGCCAGCAGCGTCCACAGGGTCCCCCACACAGATACGCAGTATTTT. Its protein is CASSVHRVPHTDTQYF.

V and J are TRBV5-1 and TRBJ2-5, with TRBD1 matching over 8 bases. This CDR3 region has 16 residues. With V trimmed by 4 bases and J by 2 bases, 10 bases remained unmatched. The germline V gene has CDR1 SGHRS and CDR2 YFSETQ. The DNA of the CDR3 is TGCGCCAGCAGCCCTGCCACAGGGGGAGGACAAGAGACCCAGTACTTC. This translates into CASSPATGGGQETQYF.

This chain connects TRBV5-6 to TRBJ1-2; 9 nucleotides agree with TRBD1. The CDR3 consists of 13 residues. The V segment lost 0 bases and the J segment 7 bases; nucleotides outside the gene matches: 1. Germline loops: CDR1 SGHDT, CDR2 YYEEEE. The CDR3 sequence: CASSLDRGLGYTF. CDR3 nucleotides: TGTGCCAGCAGCTTGGACAGGGGGCTTGGCTACACCTTC.

The V and J genes are TRBV7-7 and TRBJ2-5; 7 bases fit TRBD1. Trimming removed 4 bases from V and 3 bases from J; junction bases left unmatched: 2. The CDR3 consists of 13 residues. The germline V gene encodes CDR1 SSHAT and CDR2 FNYEAQ (reference sequence). The CDR3 loop is CASSWGTEETQYF. Written as DNA, the CDR3 is TGTGCCAGCAGCTGGGGGACAGAAGAGACCCAGTACTTC.

The chain carries TRBV5-4 and TRBJ2-3, with no clear D. V shed 4 bases and J shed 6 bases, with 12 bases lying between them. Germline V gene sequence: CDR1 SGHNT, CDR2 YYREEE (reference sequence). The length of the CDR3 is 13 residues. CDR3 nucleotide sequence: TGTGCCAGCAGCCCCGAGAGGATTGATACGCAGTATTTT. Its translation: CASSPERIDTQYF.

For the CDR3, the DNA is TGTGCCAGCAGCCGGATAGCGGGTTCATACAATGAGCAGTTCTTC. It translates to CASSRIAGSYNEQFF. The J gene is TRBJ2-1, the V gene TRBV7-3; 7 nucleotides agree with TRBD2. V lost 5 bases and J lost 4; bases outside the gene matches: 8. Per germline, CDR1 SGHTA and CDR2 FQGTGA. This CDR3 has 15 amino acids.

The J gene is TRBJ2-7, the V gene TRBV18, with no clear D. V shed 0 bases and J shed 6 bases, with 12 bases lying between them. Looked up from germline, CDR1 is KGHSH and CDR2 is LQKENI. The CDR3 is made up of 14 amino acids. The CDR3 protein is CASSPPPPAVEQYF. The CDR3 DNA reads as TGTGCCAGCTCACCACCCCCGCCGGCGGTCGAGCAGTACTTC.

The chain carries TRBV19 and TRBJ1-5; D may be TRBD1 (6 bases). Per germline, CDR1 LNHDA and CDR2 SQIVND (reference sequence). The V gene lost 1 base and the J gene lost 7 bases, with 20 bases spanning the gap. The CDR3 has 17 residues. The CDR3 DNA reads as TGTGCCAGTAGTATAGGGGGGCTAGGGGGATTTGAGCAGCCCCAGCATTTT. It translates to CASSIGGLGGFEQPQHF. The full variable domain, its missing parts supplied by reference TRBV19 and TRBJ1-5, is DGGITQSPKYLFRKEGQNVTLSCEQNLNHDAMYWYRQDPGQGLRLIYYSQIVNDFQKGDIAEGYSVSREKKESFPLTVTSAQKNPTAFYLCASSIGGLGGFEQPQHFGDGTRLSIL.

V is TRBV27 and J is TRBJ2-1, with 9 bases aligning to TRBD2. The germline V gene encodes CDR1 MNHEY and CDR2 SMNVEV (reference sequence). The CDR3 length is 15 residues. Trimming removed 6 bases from V and 4 bases from J; junction bases left unmatched: 7. CDR3 in DNA: TGTGCCAGCAGAGCTCTAGCGGGAACATACAATGAGCAGTTCTTC. Protein sequence: CASRALAGTYNEQFF.

The chain employs TRBV7-3 and TRBJ2-2; 8 bases align to TRBD1. The germline CDR1 and CDR2 sequences are SGHTA and FQGTGA. The V and J ends lost 5 bases and 4 bases, in that order; junction bases with no gene match: 6. The CDR3 is 15 residues long. DNA for the CDR3: TGTGCCAGCAGCCCCGACAGGGGTACCACCGGGGAGCTGTTTTTT. It encodes CASSPDRGTTGELFF.